Listed below are T cell receptor beta chains from one sample, sequenced in a study of OX40 agonist ivuxolimab in advanced cancers. The assay was immunoSEQ multiplex PCR, and TCRdb's table has in-frame clones only and misses some. The sample lists around 19,000 clones, about 70% occurring once. This specimen consisted of CD4+ or CD8+ T cells sorted from blood, obtained in a trial of the OX40 agonist ivuxolimab. These receptors all come from an adult with an advanced solid tumor such as melanoma, head and neck, liver or kidney cancer. Both conserved end residues are part of each CDR3. The D gene is left open where the match is weak. Rows may omit the clone size; those that give it use once, few, many or a size class.

j_gene | v_gene | d_gene | abundance | CDR3nt | CDR3aa
TRBJ2-7 | TRBV4-1 | NA | NA | TGCGCCAGCAGCCAAGATGTCAGCTGGGAGCAGTACTTC | CASSQDVSWEQYF
TRBJ1-2 | TRBV19 | NA | NA | TGTGCCAGTAGTATAGACAGGGCCGGATTTAACTATGGCTACACCTTC | CASSIDRAGFNYGYTF
TRBJ1-6 | TRBV5-1 | NA | NA | TGCGCCAGCAGCTTGGCAGGGGTGTTCTATAATTCACCCCTCCACTTT | CASSLAGVFYNSPLHF
TRBJ2-2 | TRBV18 | TRBD1 | medium-sized | TGTGCCAGCCGTCAGACAGGGGACACCGGGGAGCTGTTTTTT | CASRQTGDTGELFF
TRBJ1-5 | TRBV5-6 | NA | NA | TGTGCCAGCAGCTTGTTGGCGGATCATCAGCCCCAGCATTTT | CASSLLADHQPQHF
TRBJ2-7 | TRBV2 | NA | NA | TGTGCCAGCAGACTGACAGAATCCTACGAGCAGTACTTC | CASRLTESYEQYF
TRBJ2-7 | TRBV5-1 | TRBD1 | NA | TGCGCCAGCAGTAAGACAGGGACCTACGAGCAGTACTTC | CASSKTGTYEQYF
TRBJ1-1 | TRBV6-6 | NA | NA | TGTGCCGTCCGGGACACTAGGAACACTGAAGCTTTCTTT | CAVRDTRNTEAFF
TRBJ2-7 | TRBV7-6 | TRBD1 | once | TGTGCCAGCAGCCAAGGGGACAGGGGCTACGAGCAGTACTTC | CASSQGDRGYEQYF
TRBJ1-2 | TRBV7-4 | TRBD1 | NA | TGTGCCAGCAGCCCGGGGACAGGAGGCTATGGCTACACCTTC | CASSPGTGGYGYTF
TRBJ1-1 | TRBV5-1 | NA | NA | TGCGCCAGCAGCCCTATGGGGGGTACTGAAGCTTTCTTT | CASSPMGGTEAFF
TRBJ2-7 | TRBV5-4 | NA | NA | TGTGCCAGCAGTTTTCGGGCCGCTAATAACGAGCAGTACTTC | CASSFRAANNEQYF
TRBJ2-7 | TRBV27 | NA | NA | TGTGCCAGCAGCCTCCTCCGGACGCTTAGGGACGAGCAGTACTTC | CASSLLRTLRDEQYF
TRBJ2-1 | TRBV30 | NA | NA | TGTGCCTGGAAAGAGAGCTCCTACAATGAGCAGTTCTTC | CAWKESSYNEQFF
TRBJ2-7 | TRBV28 | TRBD2 | few | TGTGCCAGCAGTCCCCGACAGCGGGAGCGGAACGAGCAGTACTTC | CASSPRQRERNEQYF
TRBJ1-1 | TRBV6-5 | NA | NA | TGTGCCAGCAGTCGGGACGGGATGAACACTGAAGCTTTCTTT | CASSRDGMNTEAFF
TRBJ2-1 | TRBV25-1 | NA | NA | TGTGCCAGCCACTACCGGGACGAGCAGTTCTTC | CASHYRDEQFF
TRBJ2-2 | TRBV9 | NA | NA | TGTGCCAGCAGCCCCCCAGGGTGGGCCGGGGAGCTGTTTTTT | CASSPPGWAGELFF
TRBJ2-1 | TRBV7-9 | TRBD2 | NA | TGTGCCAGCAGCCCCGCTAGCGGCTACAATGAGCAGTTCTTC | CASSPASGYNEQFF
TRBJ2-7 | TRBV4-3 | NA | NA | TGCGCCAGCAGCCAAGATGGGTACGAGCAGTACTTC | CASSQDGYEQYF
TRBJ2-1 | TRBV11-2 | TRBD2 | NA | TGTGCCAGCAGCTTAGCGGGCGGGAGGGCCTACAATGAGCAGTTCTTC | CASSLAGGRAYNEQFF
TRBJ2-5 | TRBV11-2 | TRBD2 | NA | TGTGCCAGCAGCTTAGAGGCTAGCGGGAGAGAGACCCAGTACTTC | CASSLEASGRETQYF
TRBJ1-2 | TRBV28 | NA | NA | TGTGCCAGCAGTTTGGACCCTCTGGGGGCCGCCTATGGCTACACCTTC | CASSLDPLGAAYGYTF
TRBJ2-7 | TRBV19 | NA | NA | TGTGCCAGTAGTATAGGTACAGGGTCCTACGAGCAGTACTTC | CASSIGTGSYEQYF
TRBJ2-7 | TRBV5-6 | NA | NA | TGTGCCAGCAGCTTCGACGGCAGGGGCTACGAGCAGTACTTC | CASSFDGRGYEQYF
TRBJ1-3 | TRBV7-9 | NA | NA | TGTGCCAGCAGCTTAGACGGGTACGCTGGAAACACCATATATTTT | CASSLDGYAGNTIYF
TRBJ1-5 | TRBV9 | NA | many | TGTGCCAGCAGCGTAGAAGGGGGAGAGTTCAATCAGCCCCAGCATTTT | CASSVEGGEFNQPQHF
TRBJ2-1 | TRBV11-2 | NA | NA | TGTGCCAGCAGCTTAGAAATTGGGGATGAGCAGTTCTTC | CASSLEIGDEQFF
TRBJ1-1 | TRBV11-2 | NA | NA | TGTGCCAGCAGCTTAGAAGGAGCAGGGACTGAAGCTTTCTTT | CASSLEGAGTEAFF
TRBJ1-1 | TRBV27 | NA | NA | TGTGCCAGCAGTTTTGGCTTGAACACTGAAGCTTTCTTT | CASSFGLNTEAFF
TRBJ2-7 | TRBV5-5 | NA | NA | TGTGCCAGCAGCCCCGGGGGAGGTGGCGAGCAGTACTTC | CASSPGGGGEQYF
TRBJ1-1 | TRBV29-1 | NA | NA | TGCAGCGTGAGGGACGGTGAAGCTTTCTTT | CSVRDGEAFF
TRBJ2-1 | TRBV19 | TRBD2 | few | TGTGCCAGTAGTATAGTAGCGGGAGCCCCCCATGAGCAGTTCTTC | CASSIVAGAPHEQFF
TRBJ1-1 | TRBV9 | NA | NA | TGTGCCAGCAGCGAGGGGGGAGGGAACACTGAAGCTTTCTTT | CASSEGGGNTEAFF
TRBJ2-3 | TRBV9 | TRBD2 | few | TGTGCCAGCAGCGTAGGGGGACTAGCGTCGGGCACAGATACGCAGTATTTT | CASSVGGLASGTDTQYF
TRBJ2-7 | TRBV5-6 | NA | NA | TGTGCCAGCAGCTTGGCCGATTTCCGCGACCCGTCCTACGAGCAGTACTTC | CASSLADFRDPSYEQYF
TRBJ1-2 | TRBV6-5 | NA | NA | TGTGCCATCTCCGTAAACTATGGCTACACCTTC | CAISVNYGYTF
TRBJ2-5 | TRBV7-8 | TRBD2 | NA | TGTGCCAGCAGCTTAGTACTAGCGGGAGAGACCCAGTACTTC | CASSLVLAGETQYF
TRBJ1-4 | TRBV27 | NA | NA | TGTGCCAGCAGTCCCGACACGGGTGGAGAAAAACTGTTTTTT | CASSPDTGGEKLFF
TRBJ2-7 | TRBV30 | NA | NA | TGTGCCTGGAGTCTCGTGGGCGGGGAAATTTACGAGCAGTACTTC | CAWSLVGGEIYEQYF
TRBJ1-1 | TRBV19 | TRBD1 | few | TGTGCCAGTAGTCACTTGACAGGGGATGAAGCTTTCTTT | CASSHLTGDEAFF
TRBJ2-3 | TRBV27 | NA | NA | TGTGCCGCAGCTCACAGGGATATCACAGATACGCAGTATTTT | CAAAHRDITDTQYF
TRBJ2-7 | TRBV10-1 | NA | NA | TGCGCCAGCAGTGACGGCTCCTACGAGCAGTACTTC | CASSDGSYEQYF
TRBJ2-7 | TRBV13 | NA | NA | TGTGCCAGCAGCTTAGACAGGAGCCCCTACGAGCAGTACTTC | CASSLDRSPYEQYF
TRBJ1-4 | TRBV28 | NA | few | TGTGCCAGCAGTTTACTTTATCCACAGGGAAGAGAAGAAAAACTGTTTTTT | CASSLLYPQGREEKLFF
TRBJ1-2 | TRBV4-1 | NA | NA | TGCGCCAGCAGCCAAGTTGCAGGGAGGGACTATGGCTACACCTTC | CASSQVAGRDYGYTF
TRBJ1-1 | TRBV7-2 | NA | once | TGTGCCAGCAGCTTAGCGCGGACGGCACTGAACACTGAAGCTTTCTTT | CASSLARTALNTEAFF
TRBJ2-7 | TRBV27 | TRBD1 | NA | TGTGCCAGCAGTTTATCGGGACAGGGTGGGTTGGGCGACGAGCAGTACTTC | CASSLSGQGGLGDEQYF
TRBJ2-7 | TRBV6-5 | TRBD1 | NA | TGTGCCAGCACCGGGACAGGGTTTCCAACCTACGAGCAGTACTTC | CASTGTGFPTYEQYF
TRBJ2-4 | TRBV7-9 | TRBD1 | NA | TGTGCCAGCAGCTTAGAACAGGGGGCCCTCGACATTCAGTACTTC | CASSLEQGALDIQYF
TRBJ2-7 | TRBV29-1 | NA | NA | TGCAGCGTTGAAGATGGAGGGGGGGGAAAGTACGAGCAGTACTTC | CSVEDGGGGKYEQYF
TRBJ1-1 | TRBV28 | NA | NA | TGTGCCACCTACAGGAGTCGAGGCACTGAAGCTTTCTTT | CATYRSRGTEAFF
TRBJ2-7 | TRBV7-9 | NA | NA | TGTGCCAGCAGCTTAGGTGGGGTCGAGCAGTACTTC | CASSLGGVEQYF
TRBJ2-7 | TRBV7-8 | NA | NA | TGTGCCAGCAGCTCCTCAGGGCCTGCCCTTACCTACGAGCAGTACTTC | CASSSSGPALTYEQYF
TRBJ1-6 | TRBV27 | NA | once | TGTGCCAGCAGTAAGCAGGGGCTTAATTCACCCCTCCACTTT | CASSKQGLNSPLHF
TRBJ2-1 | TRBV6-5 | TRBD2 | once | TGTGCCAGCAGTAAACTAGCGGGGGGATCCAATGAGCAGTTCTTC | CASSKLAGGSNEQFF
TRBJ2-1 | TRBV27 | TRBD2 | NA | TGTGCCAGCAGTTTATCAAGCGGGAGATCCTACAATGAGCAGTTCTTC | CASSLSSGRSYNEQFF
TRBJ2-1 | TRBV7-3 | NA | few | TGTGCCAGCAGCTCCTTAAACCGGGCCCGCTCCTACAATGAGCAGTTCTTC | CASSSLNRARSYNEQFF
TRBJ2-7 | TRBV27 | NA | NA | TGTGCCAGCAGTTCGAGGATTTCCTACGAGCAGTACTTC | CASSSRISYEQYF